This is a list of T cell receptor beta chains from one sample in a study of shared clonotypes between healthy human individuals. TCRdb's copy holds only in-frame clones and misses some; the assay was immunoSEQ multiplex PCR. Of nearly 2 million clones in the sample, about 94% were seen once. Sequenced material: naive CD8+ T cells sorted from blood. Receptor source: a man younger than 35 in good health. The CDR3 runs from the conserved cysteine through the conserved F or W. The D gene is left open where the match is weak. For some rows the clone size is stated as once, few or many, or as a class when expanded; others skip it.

TGTGCCAGCAGTTTATTAGGTGGCGAAAAACTGTTTTTT	CASSLLGGEKLFF	once	TRBV27	13	TRBJ1-4	.
TGTGCCAGCTCGAGACTAGCGGGAACAGATACGCAGTATTTT	CASSRLAGTDTQYF	once	TRBV6-5	14	TRBJ2-3	TRBD2
TGTGCCAGCAGTCCGGGACAGAACAATTCACCCCTCCACTTT	CASSPGQNNSPLHF	.	TRBV6-5	14	TRBJ1-6	TRBD1
TGTGCCAGCAGCTCCGTAAATCTACAGGGTAAGCATGGCTACACCTTC	CASSSVNLQGKHGYTF	.	TRBV5-6	16	TRBJ1-2	.
TGTGCCAGCACCCTCCGGCAGGGGGCAAGCAATCAGCCCCAGCATTTT	CASTLRQGASNQPQHF	.	TRBV27	16	TRBJ1-5	TRBD1
TGTGCCAGCAGTACAGGGGGTACTCAGCCCCAGCATTTT	CASSTGGTQPQHF	.	TRBV5-6	13	TRBJ1-5	TRBD1
TGTGCCAGCAGTCAGCGACCGGGACAGGGGCCTCCTCCCCGCTATAATTCACCCCTCCACTTT	CASSQRPGQGPPPRYNSPLHF	.	TRBV6-9	21	TRBJ1-6	TRBD1
TGTGCCAGCAGCGAGCGGAGTAGCACAGATACGCAGTATTTT	CASSERSSTDTQYF	.	TRBV2	14	TRBJ2-3	.
TGTGCCAGCAGCGCGGGACTTTACGAGCAGTACTTC	CASSAGLYEQYF	.	TRBV2	12	TRBJ2-7	.
TGTGCCAGCAGCTCGGGGACAGGGGGCCCCCATGAAGCTTTCTTT	CASSSGTGGPHEAFF	.	TRBV5-6	15	TRBJ1-1	TRBD1
TGCAGCGTTGACGGGGGCTACAATGAGCAGTTCTTC	CSVDGGYNEQFF	.	TRBV29-1	12	TRBJ2-1	.
TGTGCCAGCAGCTTAGAGGGCCGGGGGACAGATACGCAGTATTTT	CASSLEGRGTDTQYF	.	TRBV7-6	15	TRBJ2-3	.
TGTGCCAGCAGCGTCCAACGGGACGGAACTTTCTATGGCTACACCTTC	CASSVQRDGTFYGYTF	.	TRBV9	16	TRBJ1-2	.
TGTGCCAGCAGTTTAGCCTACGAGCAGTACTTC	CASSLAYEQYF	.	TRBV27	11	TRBJ2-7	.
TGTGCCAGCAGCCAAGATTTCACGATGAACACTGAAGCTTTCTTT	CASSQDFTMNTEAFF	.	TRBV14	15	TRBJ1-1	.
TGTGCCAGCAAGTTGTTGACAGGGCTTCATGGCTACACCTTC	CASKLLTGLHGYTF	.	TRBV27	14	TRBJ1-2	TRBD1
TGTGCCAGCAGTCCGCAGGGACAGGGGTTCGAGCAGTACTTC	CASSPQGQGFEQYF	.	TRBV6-1	14	TRBJ2-7	TRBD1
TGTGCCACCAGCAGAGCAGGGGAGGGGGCCAACGTCCTGACTTTC	CATSRAGEGANVLTF	.	TRBV15	15	TRBJ2-6	.
TGTGCCAGCAGCGGAGGGGGGACCCAGTACTTC	CASSGGGTQYF	once	TRBV5-8	11	TRBJ2-5	.
TGTGCCAGCAGTTTATCGGGCAGGGCCCTCGATACTGAAGCTTTCTTT	CASSLSGRALDTEAFF	.	TRBV27	16	TRBJ1-1	.
TGTGCCAGCAGCCTAATGATAGCAGATACGCAGTATTTT	CASSLMIADTQYF	.	TRBV7-9	13	TRBJ2-3	.
TGTGCCAGCAGCTACGACGGTCAGCCCCAGCATTTT	CASSYDGQPQHF	.	TRBV7-9	12	TRBJ1-5	.
TGCGCCAGCAGCTTGGAGGGACAGGGATTCATCAATGAGCAGTTCTTC	CASSLEGQGFINEQFF	.	TRBV5-1	16	TRBJ2-1	TRBD1
TGTGCCAGCAGAGGGCTGGGGGGCACTGAAGCTTTCTTT	CASRGLGGTEAFF	once	TRBV5-8	13	TRBJ1-1	.
TGTGCCAGCAATCTCCTAGCGGGGGGTTCCGAGCAGTACTTC	CASNLLAGGSEQYF	.	TRBV28	14	TRBJ2-7	TRBD2
TGCAGCGTTGAATCCCCAGGGAACTATGGCTACACCTTC	CSVESPGNYGYTF	.	TRBV29-1	13	TRBJ1-2	.
TGCGCCAGCAGCTTGTACAGGGTCAACACTGAAGCTTTCTTT	CASSLYRVNTEAFF	.	TRBV5-1	14	TRBJ1-1	.
TGTGCCAGCAGTTTATCCCTAGCGGGCACCTACGAGCAGTACTTC	CASSLSLAGTYEQYF	.	TRBV27	15	TRBJ2-7	TRBD2
TGTGCCAGCAGCTCTGGGGTGATGACACAGAGCTCCTACAATGAGCAGTTCTTC	CASSSGVMTQSSYNEQFF	.	TRBV7-9	18	TRBJ2-1	.
TGTGCCAGCTCACCCCCATATAGCAATCAGCCCCAGCATTTT	CASSPPYSNQPQHF	.	TRBV18	14	TRBJ1-5	.
TGTGCCAGCAGCTTAGTGGTCCTAGCGGGAAACAATGAGCAGTTCTTC	CASSLVVLAGNNEQFF	.	TRBV7-8	16	TRBJ2-1	TRBD2
TGTGCCAGCAGTTTTAGGGACAGTTACGAGCAGTACTTC	CASSFRDSYEQYF	.	TRBV27	13	TRBJ2-7	TRBD1
TGTGCCAGCAGCCCCCTAGCGGGGATCGACACCGGGGAGCTGTTTTTT	CASSPLAGIDTGELFF	.	TRBV4-2	16	TRBJ2-2	TRBD2
TGTGCCAGCAGTGAGACAGGGGAGACAGATACGCAGTATTTT	CASSETGETDTQYF	.	TRBV2	14	TRBJ2-3	TRBD1
TGCGCCAGCAGCCACACGAGGGACACCGGGGAGCTGTTTTTT	CASSHTRDTGELFF	.	TRBV4-1	14	TRBJ2-2	.
TGCGCCAGCAGCCTACTGACAGGAACGGAAACCGGGGAGCTGTTTTTT	CASSLLTGTETGELFF	.	TRBV4-3	16	TRBJ2-2	.
TGTGCCAGCAGTTACTCAGGGGAAGGCACCGGGGAGCTGTTTTTT	CASSYSGEGTGELFF	.	TRBV6-5	15	TRBJ2-2	.
TGTGCCAGTAGTATAGAGTTATCCCGACTAGCGGGAGGGGGATCCTACAATGAGCAGTTCTTC	CASSIELSRLAGGGSYNEQFF	.	TRBV19	21	TRBJ2-1	TRBD2
TGTGCCAGCAGTGGCCCTAGCGGCCAAGAGACCCAGTACTTC	CASSGPSGQETQYF	.	TRBV6-4	14	TRBJ2-5	TRBD2
TGTGCCAGCAGTTTAGGGGCGACAGATACGCAGTATTTT	CASSLGATDTQYF	.	TRBV27	13	TRBJ2-3	.
TGTGCCTGGAGTGACCTAATCAGGACACGTCAGCCCCAGCATTTT	CAWSDLIRTRQPQHF	.	TRBV30	15	TRBJ1-5	.
TGTGCCAGCAGACCCGACAGAGAGTACGAGCAGTACTTC	CASRPDREYEQYF	once	TRBV28	13	TRBJ2-7	.
TGTGCCAGCAGTCCCGCGAACACCGGGGAGCTGTTTTTT	CASSPANTGELFF	.	TRBV27	13	TRBJ2-2	.
TGCGCCAGCAGCCTTGGGGGGGGAATGGGACAGCCCCAGCATTTT	CASSLGGGMGQPQHF	.	TRBV23-1	15	TRBJ1-5	.
TGTGCCTGGAGTGTACAGCGATCACCCCTCCACTTT	CAWSVQRSPLHF	once	TRBV30	12	TRBJ1-6	.
TGTGCCAGCAGCCCCGGGGGGGGTGAGCAGTTCTTC	CASSPGGGEQFF	.	TRBV5-6	12	TRBJ2-1	TRBD2
TGTGCCAGCAGTTTTATAGGGGCAGGGGGCAATGCAGATGGCTACACCTTC	CASSFIGAGGNADGYTF	.	TRBV28	17	TRBJ1-2	TRBD1
TGCGCCAGCAGCCAAGATAAGGGGTTACACGAGCAGTACTTC	CASSQDKGLHEQYF	.	TRBV4-3	14	TRBJ2-7	.
TGTGCCAGCAGACTTGGAAACACTGAAGCTTTCTTT	CASRLGNTEAFF	.	TRBV6-6	12	TRBJ1-1	.
TGTGCCAGCAGTTTATCCACAGGGATCTACGAGCAGTACTTC	CASSLSTGIYEQYF	once	TRBV5-6	14	TRBJ2-7	.
TGTGCCAGCAGTTTATCGGGGACTAGCGGCTACAATGAGCAGTTCTTC	CASSLSGTSGYNEQFF	.	TRBV27	16	TRBJ2-1	TRBD2
TGTGCCAGCAGCTCTATAGCGGGACAAAGCTCCTACAATGAGCAGTTCTTC	CASSSIAGQSSYNEQFF	.	TRBV7-9	17	TRBJ2-1	TRBD2